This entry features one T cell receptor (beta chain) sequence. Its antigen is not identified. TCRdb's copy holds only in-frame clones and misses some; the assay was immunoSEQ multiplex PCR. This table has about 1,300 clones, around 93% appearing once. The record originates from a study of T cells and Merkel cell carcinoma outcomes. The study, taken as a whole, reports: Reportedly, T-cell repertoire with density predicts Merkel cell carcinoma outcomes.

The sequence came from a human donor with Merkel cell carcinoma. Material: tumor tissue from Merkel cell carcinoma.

The CDR3 protein is CASSDWGGQNTEAFF. DNA of the CDR3: TGTGCCAGCAGTGACTGGGGTGGACAGAACACTGAAGCTTTCTTT. The chain employs TRBV25-1 and TRBJ1-1; TRBD1 is a possible D gene (5 bases). Germline CDR1 and CDR2: MGHDK and SYGVNS. Deletions cut 3 bases from V and 1 base from J, with 12 bases between. The CDR3 spans 15 residues.